This TCR beta chain was captured by sequencing in a study of shared clonotypes between healthy human individuals. For the study at large: Participating donors consisted of two women and a few men aged 18 to 49. Study-level points and caveats: Lower generation probabilities were found for non-shared clonotypes than for those shared by all four donors.

As concerns this clone: What it binds is not known.

Positively selected for CCR7, the CD45RO-negative cells used as naive CD8 cells excluded terminally differentiated effector memory CD45RA+ cells. The study ran the assay at deep level. Study processing details: Because ImmunoSEQ provided only junction sequences with no quality scores, the filtering differed. Generated by immunoSEQ multiplex PCR, the TCRdb table keeps only in-frame clones and is missing some. V and J calls and clone size are as listed in that table; D and trimming were resolved from the DNA. The sample yields about 2,100,000 clones, about 93% seen once. Germline V gene data show CDR1 as MNHEY and CDR2 as SMNVEV (reference sequence). The CDR3 consists of 15 residues. Deletions cut 6 bases from V and 1 base from J, with 15 bases between.

Input material: naive CD8+ T cells from PBMCs. The chain uses TRBV27 and TRBJ2-5; D not certain. This TCR derives from a man in his late teens or twenties in good health. Some clones in this sample may be carry-over from other donors' samples. CDR3: CASSLNPRFQETQYF. The CDR3 DNA is TGTGCCAGCAGCCTAAACCCGAGATTCCAAGAGACCCAGTACTTC.